The 17 T cell receptor beta chains presented below share a single source sample, sequenced in a study of a mutant IDH1 vaccine in newly diagnosed glioma. Some clones are missing from TCRdb's copy, which holds only in-frame ones; the method was immunoSEQ multiplex PCR. Of 35,000 to 40,000 clones listed, more than 90% are singletons. Time point noted: baseline, week 1 (first vaccination visit). Regarding treatment: pre-vaccination baseline after standard-of-care therapy. The specimen comprised PBMCs, sampled from a glioma patient treated with radiotherapy, temozolomide or both. These receptors originate from a man aged 18 to 29 with glioma.

The chain recombines TRBV19 with TRBJ2-2, with a possible D match to TRBD1 (6 bases). The germline gives CDR1 LNHDA, CDR2 SQIVND (reference sequence). Trimming took 7 bases from V and 4 from J, leaving 13 bases between them. The CDR3 is 14 amino acids. The CDR3 loop is CASNRDWATGELFF. CDR3 coding DNA: TGTGCCAGTAACAGGGATTGGGCCACCGGGGAGCTGTTTTTT.

The chain links TRBV4-2 to TRBJ2-7; 11 bases agree with TRBD2. Germline V CDR1 and CDR2: LGHNA, YNFKEQ. The CDR3 consists of 15 residues. Unmatched junction bases numbered 0, after V lost 1 base and J lost 1 base. Here the CDR3 DNA reads TGTGCCAGCAGCCAAGGACTAGCGGGATCCTACGAGCAGTACTTC. Amino acids: CASSQGLAGSYEQYF.

CDR3 nucleotides: TGTGCCAGCACCCGAGGTGGGGGCCTGGACACTGAAGCTTTCTTT. Its protein product is CASTRGGGLDTEAFF. The chain uses TRBV7-2 and TRBJ1-1; tentative D call: TRBD1 (6 bases). This CDR3 comprises 15 residues. Deletions cut 7 bases from V and 3 bases from J, with 18 bases between. Looked up from germline, CDR1 is SGHTA and CDR2 is FQGNSA.

V gene TRBV30 combines with J gene TRBJ1-2; no clear D. V lost 3 bases and J 6 bases, leaving 14 bases between the germline ends. The CDR3 contains 13 residues. From germline, CDR1 is GTSNPN and CDR2 SVGIG (reference sequence). CDR3: CAWSLSSVNGYTF. The CDR3 nucleotides are TGTGCCTGGAGCCTTTCCTCGGTAAATGGCTACACCTTC. The entire variable domain, with the rest obtained from reference TRBV30 and TRBJ1-2, is as follows: SQTIHQWPATLVQPVGSPLSLECTVEGTSNPNLYWYRQAAGRGLQLLFYSVGIGQISSEVPQNLSASRPQDRQFILSSKKLLLSDSGFYLCAWSLSSVNGYTFGSGTRLTVV.

J is TRBJ1-2 and V is TRBV4-3, with D unresolved. The CDR3 runs 15 residues. Germline CDR1 and CDR2: LGHNA and YSLEER. The V and J ends lost 4 bases and 6 bases respectively, with 18 bases between them. Here the CDR3 DNA reads TGCGCCAGCAGCCCTCGCGTTCCCGGGGTAGATGGCTACACCTTC. Translating gives CASSPRVPGVDGYTF.

The chain employs TRBV5-4 and TRBJ1-2; unclear D gene. Trimming took 1 base from V and 6 from J, leaving 13 bases between them. Germline lookup yields CDR1 SGHNT and CDR2 YYREEE (reference sequence). The CDR3 contains 14 residues. CDR3 DNA: TGTGCCAGCAGCTTGATTTGGGCACGGGATGGCTACACCTTC. The encoded protein is CASSLIWARDGYTF.

This rearrangement joins TRBV7-9 to TRBJ2-7, with 8 bases fitting TRBD1. Losses at the gene ends were 4 bases for V and 7 bases for J; bases not matched to a gene: 9. The CDR3 runs 14 residues. The germline V gene has CDR1 SEHNR and CDR2 FQNEAQ (reference sequence). The CDR3 nucleotides read TGTGCCAGCAGCTCACCGACAGGGGTGCAAGAGCAGTACTTC. Translation: CASSSPTGVQEQYF.

This rearrangement joins TRBV4-1 to TRBJ2-2; TRBD2 matches at 9 bases. With V trimmed by 5 bases and J by 4 bases, 14 bases remained unmatched. CDR1 and CDR2 from the germline V gene are MGHRA and YSYEKL. This CDR3 has 18 amino acids. The CDR3: CASSALALAGQSTGELFF. CDR3 DNA sequence: TGCGCCAGCAGCGCTCTCGCTCTAGCGGGACAATCCACCGGGGAGCTGTTTTTT.

The genes are TRBV5-1 and TRBJ1-1; D is uncertain. The germline CDR1 and CDR2 sequences are SGHRS and YFSETQ. The ends were cut back, 0 bases at V and 2 bases at J, with 8 bases in the middle. The CDR3 totals 14 residues. CDR3 nucleotide sequence: TGCGCCAGCAGCTTGGCCGGTTACAACACTGAAGCTTTCTTT. It specifies CASSLAGYNTEAFF.

The chain recombines TRBV2 with TRBJ1-2, with D unresolved. Trimming removed 6 bases from V and 7 bases from J, with 15 bases in between. The germline V gene encodes CDR1 SNHLY and CDR2 FYNNEI. This CDR3 is 13 amino acids long. CDR3 nucleotide sequence: TGTGCCAGCAGGGACCCTGCCGGGTCTGGCTACACCTTC. The encoded protein is CASRDPAGSGYTF.

The chain recombines TRBV4-2 with TRBJ2-1, with D maybe TRBD1 (7 bases). Germline CDR1 and CDR2: LGHNA and YNFKEQ. Between the trimmed V and J ends, which lost 0 bases and 7 bases, there was a span of 10 bases. The CDR3 loop spans 14 amino acids. The CDR3 loop is CASSQEEGQNEQFF. The DNA of the CDR3 is TGTGCCAGCAGCCAAGAGGAGGGACAGAATGAGCAGTTCTTC.

V is TRBV29-1 and J is TRBJ1-1; D uncertain. V was trimmed by 6 bases and J by 1 base, leaving 12 bases between them. The CDR3 covers 13 residues. CDR1 and CDR2 (germline): SQVTM, ANQGSEA. CDR3 amino acids: CSVLTTGNTEAFF. The DNA for the CDR3 is TGCAGCGTACTAACGACGGGGAACACTGAAGCTTTCTTT. Combining the CDR3 with reference TRBV29-1 and TRBJ1-1 gives the whole variable domain SAVISQKPSRDICQRGTSLTIQCQVDSQVTMMFWYRQQPGQSLTLIATANQGSEATYESGFVIDKFPISRPNLTFSTLTVSNMSPEDSSIYLCSVLTTGNTEAFFGQGTRLTVV.

V usage is TRBV19 and J usage is TRBJ1-5, with D perhaps matching TRBD1 (5 bases). This CDR3 is 16 amino acids long. Germline CDR1 and CDR2: LNHDA and SQIVND (reference sequence). The V gene lost 3 bases and the J gene lost 2 bases, with 14 bases spanning the gap. Written as DNA, the CDR3 is TGTGCCAGTAGTATGGATAGGGGTTTGGGCAATCAGCCCCAGCATTTT. Protein product: CASSMDRGLGNQPQHF.

This chain connects TRBV9 to TRBJ2-7; D remains ambiguous. Germline CDR1 SGDLS, CDR2 YYNGEE. V dropped 0 bases and J dropped 2 bases, with 15 bases sitting between them. This CDR3 comprises 16 residues. In nucleotides, the CDR3 is TGTGCCAGCAGCGTAGTGCCGGCCCCAAAGCCCTACGAGCAGTACTTC. Its translation: CASSVVPAPKPYEQYF.

CDR3 in amino acids: CASSYSSQGASYGYTF. In DNA form, the CDR3 reads TGTGCCAGCAGTTACTCGTCACAGGGGGCAAGTTATGGCTACACCTTC. This rearrangement joins TRBV6-5 to TRBJ1-2, with TRBD1 matching over 9 bases. The germline gives CDR1 MNHEY, CDR2 SVGAGI. V trimming: 0 bases; J trimming: 5 bases; junction bases outside the gene matches: 7. CDR3 length: 16 amino acids.

The chain carries TRBV5-1 and TRBJ1-1, with D possibly matching TRBD1 (6 bases). The CDR3 loop spans 14 amino acids. From germline, CDR1 is SGHRS and CDR2 YFSETQ. V lost 1 base, J lost 2 bases, and 9 bases lay in between. The CDR3 DNA reads TGCGCCAGCAGCTTGACAGGGTTCAACACTGAAGCTTTCTTT. Amino acid sequence: CASSLTGFNTEAFF.

In nucleotides, the CDR3 is TGTGCCAGCAGCTTATACAATGAGCAGTTCTTC. Encoded protein: CASSLYNEQFF. This chain connects TRBV5-6 to TRBJ2-1; D is unresolved. Germline V gene data show CDR1 as SGHDT and CDR2 as YYEEEE. V lost 2 bases and J lost 4, with 1 base in between. CDR3 length: 11 residues.